This T cell receptor (beta chain) was retrieved from a study of patients and donors after allogeneic stem cell transplantation. TCRdb fed the RT-PCR reads into MiXCR, producing one record per CDR3 protein. The sample lists approximately 200,000 distinct CDR3 sequences; less than 50% were seen once. Sequenced sample: blood, either unsorted or a sorted T cell fraction (not recorded which). This TCR was sampled from a human donor who was either an allogeneic HSCT recipient or a stem cell or donor lymphocyte infusion donor (not recorded which). It is not recorded whose cells these are; they may come from a transplant donor.

CDR3 amino acids: CSVAETGAFF. CDR3 bases: TGCAGCGTTGCTGAGACAGGAGCTTTCTTT. V gene TRBV29-1 combines with J gene TRBJ1-1; maybe TRBD1 (6 bases). The CDR3 totals 10 residues. Trimming cost V 4 bases and J 10 bases, with 10 bases left between them. CDR1 and CDR2 from the germline V gene are SQVTM and ANQGSEA.